This TCR beta chain was sequenced during a study of T cell responses to AZD1222 COVID-19 vaccine. Sequenced by immunoSEQ multiplex PCR; TCRdb stores in-frame clones only, minus some. This sample has approximately 100,000 clones, with over 90% found just once. With 0 bases removed from V and 8 bases from J, the gap between germline ends came to 17 bases. CDR1 is PRHDT and CDR2 is FYEKMQ in the germline V gene (reference sequence). The CDR3 has 16 amino acids. The chain carries TRBV13 and TRBJ2-1; a possible D gene is TRBD2 (6 bases). The source was peripheral blood, collected on day 0 of AZD1222 vaccination. This sequence originates from an adult in good health. CDR3 bases: TGTGCCAGCAGCTTAGGCCCTCGGGGGTCAAGGGATGAGCAGTTCTTC. It specifies CASSLGPRGSRDEQFF.